A single sample is the source of the 10 T cell receptor beta chains below, sequenced in a study of OX40 agonist ivuxolimab in advanced cancers. Sequenced by immunoSEQ multiplex PCR; TCRdb stores in-frame clones only, minus some. The sample lists approximately 41,000 clones, roughly nine tenths occurring once. Sequenced here: CD4+ or CD8+ T cells sorted from blood, sampled in a trial of the OX40 agonist ivuxolimab. These receptor sequences come from an adult with an advanced solid tumor such as melanoma, head and neck, liver or kidney cancer.

The V gene is TRBV7-3, the J gene TRBJ1-1; TRBD1 might be the D (5 bases). Germline V gene data show CDR1 as SGHTA and CDR2 as FQGTGA. The CDR3 sequence is 14 residues long. The germline V and J ends were trimmed by 5 bases and 2 bases, with 12 bases remaining between them. The CDR3 spells CASSPGATNTEAFF. DNA for the CDR3: TGTGCCAGCAGCCCCGGGGCGACCAACACTGAAGCTTTCTTT.

The chain carries TRBV9 and TRBJ2-2; D might be TRBD2 (5 bases). The CDR3 covers 14 residues. The V and J ends lost 2 bases and 6 bases respectively, with 11 bases between them. The germline gives CDR1 SGDLS, CDR2 YYNGEE. The CDR3 region has the DNA TGTGCCAGCAGCGTTAGAGGGTACCCCGGGGAGCTGTTTTTT. Its translation is CASSVRGYPGELFF. Variable domain in full (rest from reference TRBV9 and TRBJ2-2): DSGVTQTPKHLITATGQRVTLRCSPRSGDLSVYWYQQSLDQGLQFLIQYYNGEERAKGNILERFSAQQFPDLHSELNLSSLELGDSALYFCASSVRGYPGELFFGEGSRLTVL.

The V and J genes are TRBV6-6 and TRBJ1-6; D possibly corresponds to TRBD1 (6 bases). V was pared by 5 bases and J by 4 bases, with 9 bases between. Germline V gene data show CDR1 as MNHNY and CDR2 as SVGAGI (reference sequence). This CDR3 is 14 amino acids long. The CDR3 DNA is TGTGCCAGCAGTCCCGGACAGTATAATTCACCCCTCCACTTT. It specifies CASSPGQYNSPLHF.

This clone has more than one count but fewer than ten. The gene calls are TRBV5-6 and TRBJ2-5; either TRBD1 or TRBD2 may fit D (5 bases each). V lost 1 base and J lost 1, with 8 bases in between. Germline V gene lookup returns CDR1 SGHDT and CDR2 YYEEEE. CDR3 length: 14 amino acids. The CDR3 loop is CASSLKGTQETQYF. The CDR3 DNA sequence: TGTGCCAGCAGCTTGAAGGGGACCCAAGAGACCCAGTACTTC.

V gene TRBV6-1 combines with J gene TRBJ2-5, with 11 positions matching TRBD1. Germline V gene sequence: CDR1 MNHNS, CDR2 SASEGT. The CDR3 sequence is 14 residues long. Germline trimming cut 7 bases from V and 3 bases from J; bases unmatched to any gene: 4. The CDR3 coding sequence is TGTGCCAGCAACCGGGACAGGGGGAAAGAGACCCAGTACTTC. It translates to CASNRDRGKETQYF.

This sequence joins TRBV9 and TRBJ1-5, with TRBD1 matching 12 bases. There are 16 residues in the CDR3. Unmatched junction bases numbered 6, after V lost 2 bases and J lost 6 bases. Germline CDR1 SGDLS, CDR2 YYNGEE. CDR3 in amino acids: CASSVGQGAQAQPQHF. The CDR3 region has the DNA TGTGCCAGCAGCGTGGGACAGGGGGCGCAAGCTCAGCCCCAGCATTTT.

The rearrangement joins TRBV5-1 to TRBJ2-5; TRBD1 is a possible D gene (6 bases). Germline CDR1 SGHRS, CDR2 YFSETQ. The CDR3 runs to 14 residues. Trimming removed 0 bases from V and 5 bases from J, with 11 bases in between. CDR3 DNA sequence: TGCGCCAGCAGCTTGGTAACAGGGACCGAGACCCAGTACTTC. This gives the protein CASSLVTGTETQYF.

The rearrangement joins TRBV18 to TRBJ1-2; TRBD1 might be the D (5 bases). The V end was cut by 5 bases, the J end by 4 bases, with 14 bases between. CDR3 length equals 14 residues. Germline CDR1 reads KGHSH; CDR2 reads LQKENI. Here the CDR3 reads CASSSGSGSYGYTF. The CDR3 bases are TGTGCCAGCTCATCAGGGTCGGGGTCCTATGGCTACACCTTC.

The V and J genes are TRBV5-3 and TRBJ1-1, with a tentative D call TRBD1 (5 bases). TRBV5-3 is recorded as an ORF, its role being uncertain. The CDR3 runs to 16 residues. Trimming took 3 bases from V and 4 from J, leaving 19 bases between them. The CDR3 here is CARSCTWGTGCTEAFF. The CDR3 coding sequence is TGTGCCAGAAGCTGTACCTGGGGAACAGGATGCACTGAAGCTTTCTTT.

V and J are TRBV2 and TRBJ1-5; 7 bases agree with TRBD1. Germline V lookup: CDR1 SNHLY, CDR2 FYNNEI. Germline trimming cut 8 bases from V and 1 base from J; bases unmatched to any gene: 5. The CDR3 has 14 amino acids. In DNA, the CDR3 is TGTGCCAGCCGGACAGGTTTAAGCAATCAGCCCCAGCATTTT. This codes for CASRTGLSNQPQHF.